This TCR beta chain was documented in a study of shared clonotypes between healthy human individuals. This CDR3 comprises 17 residues. Trimming removed 4 bases at V and 6 bases at J, with 19 bases between. Per germline, CDR1 LGHNA and CDR2 YSLEER. Generated by immunoSEQ multiplex PCR, the TCRdb table keeps only in-frame clones and is missing some. This sample has over 300,000 clones, with around 87% found just once. The sequence came from a man between 18 and 35 years old in good health. The sample was memory CD8+ T cells sorted from blood. Subset described: CD45RO+ cells pooled with CCR7-negative TemRA cells. The genes are TRBV4-3 and TRBJ1-6; D is perhaps TRBD1 (5 bases). The CDR3 nucleotides are TGCGCCAGCAGCCCACAGACCCCCGGGACGCTTAATTCACCCCTCCACTTT. Translated, it gives CASSPQTPGTLNSPLHF.